These 17 T cell receptor beta chains originate from one sample sequenced in a study of T-cell memory formation after mild COVID-19 (dated by TCRdb to the early 2020s). Library preparation used 5' RACE. The instrument was an Illumina NovaSeq 6000. TCRdb reprocessed the public reads (quality trimming at Q25 with fastp, clone calling with MiXCR) and kept in-frame beta chains. Every distinct CDR3 protein forms one entry, paired with its most common genes and DNA. This sample has about 100,000 distinct CDR3 sequences in its table, and around 10% of those were observed once. The top ten clones comprise roughly 40% of the sample. Sequenced sample: PBMCs or a T cell subset sorted from them (not recorded which). The receptors originated from a man between 18 and 35 years old who had mild COVID-19 (a few samples of this study predate the infection). The sample titles of this study are shuffled in the database, so cell type and time point are left out; the donor was told from shared clones.

This clonotype was observed a few times. V is TRBV4-1 and J is TRBJ2-3; perhaps TRBD2 as D (7 bases). The CDR3 totals 15 residues. Trimming stripped 8 bases from V and 4 bases from J, with 19 bases between. Germline V gene data show CDR1 as MGHRA and CDR2 as YSYEKL. The CDR3 sequence: CASSWGGGPPDTQYF. The CDR3 bases are TGCGCCAGCTCTTGGGGGGGGGGGCCCCCAGATACGCAGTATTTT.

This clonotype was seen a handful of times. The J gene is TRBJ2-5, the V gene TRBV27, with D unresolved. Germline lookup yields CDR1 MNHEY and CDR2 SMNVEV (reference sequence). Trimming left V 7 bases short and J 5 bases short, with 20 bases between. The CDR3 totals 15 residues. CDR3 loop: CASTSDLTDGETQYF. The DNA of the CDR3 is TGTGCCAGCACCTCCGATCTCACTGATGGGGAGACCCAGTACTTC.

A few counts support this clonotype. V gene TRBV5-5 combines with J gene TRBJ1-2; D is unresolved. Trimming removed 2 bases at V and 4 bases at J, with 6 bases between. There are 12 residues in the CDR3. In germline, CDR1 is SGHKS, CDR2 YYEKEE (reference sequence). CDR3 sequence: CASSLSGYGYTF. DNA for the CDR3: TGTGCCAGCAGCTTATCTGGCTATGGCTACACCTTC. Filled out from reference TRBV5-5 and TRBJ1-2, the complete variable domain reads DAGVTQSPTHLIKTRGQQVTLRCSPISGHKSVSWYQQVLGQGPQFIFQYYEKEERGRGNFPDRFSARQFPNYSSELNVNALLLGDSALYLCASSLSGYGYTFGSGTRLTVV.

This clonotype occurred a few times. The genes are TRBV15 and TRBJ1-2; D remains unclear. The CDR3 has 15 residues. From germline, CDR1 is LNHNV and CDR2 YYDKDF (reference sequence). Trimming removed 1 base at V and 1 base at J, with 10 bases between. DNA for the CDR3: TGTGCCACCAGCAGAGGAACAGAGATTAACTATGGCTACACCTTC. Translated, it gives CATSRGTEINYGYTF.

The gene calls are TRBV7-2 and TRBJ1-6; D remains unclear. V lost 5 bases, J lost 12 bases, and 11 bases lay in between. In germline, CDR1 is SGHTA, CDR2 FQGNSA. CDR3 length: 12 amino acids. In DNA form, the CDR3 reads TGTGCCAGCAGCCGCTCGGTGGGACCCCTCCACTTT. The encoded protein is CASSRSVGPLHF.

This chain uses TRBV7-9 with TRBJ2-1; no firm D call. Deletions cut 5 bases from V and 8 bases from J, with 16 bases between. Looked up from germline, CDR1 is SEHNR and CDR2 is FQNEAQ (reference sequence). This CDR3 is built from 14 residues. Here the CDR3 reads CASSSTPNPDEQFF. The CDR3 nucleotides are TGTGCCAGCAGCAGCACACCGAATCCCGATGAGCAGTTCTTC.

This clonotype was seen only a few times. The chain uses TRBV7-3 and TRBJ2-5; D is uncertain. This CDR3 is 13 amino acids long. Germline-derived CDR1 and CDR2 are SGHTA and FQGTGA. Trimming removed 5 bases at V and 6 bases at J, with 13 bases between. The CDR3: CASSLTDKQTQYF. The CDR3 DNA follows: TGTGCCAGCAGCCTGACTGATAAGCAGACCCAGTACTTC.

The CDR3 DNA sequence: TGCGCCAGCAGCCAAGATCAAGGAGACAGGGGGCTTTATGAAAAACTGTTTTTT. Protein product: CASSQDQGDRGLYEKLFF. V gene TRBV4-3 combines with J gene TRBJ1-4; 10 bases fit TRBD1. The V segment lost 0 bases and the J segment 6 bases; nucleotides outside the gene matches: 10. The germline V gene has CDR1 LGHNA and CDR2 YSLEER. CDR3 size: 18 residues.

This clonotype was observed a handful of times. The gene calls are TRBV7-9 and TRBJ2-2, with 7 bases identical to TRBD1. CDR3 length equals 15 residues. Per germline, CDR1 SEHNR and CDR2 FQNEAQ (reference sequence). The V gene end was trimmed by 11 bases and the J gene end by 3 bases; junction bases not matched to a gene: 12. CDR3 in DNA: TGTGCCCCTCTTCCGCCAGGGGGAGACACCGGGGAGCTGTTTTTT. Protein: CAPLPPGGDTGELFF.

V is TRBV6-6 and J is TRBJ2-3; D gene ambiguous. Trimming removed 2 bases at V and 2 bases at J, with 14 bases between. The CDR3 extends over 16 amino acids. Germline V lookup: CDR1 MNHNY, CDR2 SVGAGI (reference sequence). CDR3 protein: CASSYAATSFTDTQYF. Here the CDR3 DNA reads TGTGCCAGCAGTTACGCGGCCACAAGTTTCACAGATACGCAGTATTTT.

This clonotype was detected only a few times. The rearrangement joins TRBV20-1 to TRBJ1-1, with a tentative D call TRBD1 (6 bases). This CDR3 is 14 amino acids long. V was trimmed by 7 bases and J by 4 bases, leaving 19 bases between them. CDR1 is DFQATT, CDR2 SNEGSKA, per germline (reference sequence). Here the CDR3 DNA reads TGCAGTGGGGGGGTACAGGGCTGGAGCACTGAAGCTTTCTTT. Translated, it gives CSGGVQGWSTEAFF.

The chain couples TRBV5-1 to TRBJ2-2, with D possibly matching TRBD1 (5 bases). V was trimmed by 5 bases and J by 6 bases, leaving 14 bases between them. Germline values: CDR1 SGHRS, CDR2 YFSETQ. The CDR3 consists of 14 residues. CDR3 sequence (DNA): TGCGCCAGCAGGTATTCTACAGGCGCCGGGGAGCTGTTTTTT. It is translated as CASRYSTGAGELFF.

The chain carries TRBV7-9 and TRBJ1-1; D uncertain. Germline loops: CDR1 SEHNR, CDR2 FQNEAQ (reference sequence). V was cut by 0 bases and J by 11 bases, with 10 bases left in between. The CDR3 extends over 12 amino acids. CDR3 DNA sequence: TGTGCCAGCAGCTTAGCGTCTACGGACGCTTTCTTT. This encodes CASSLASTDAFF.

V usage is TRBV5-5 and J usage is TRBJ1-2; 11 bases fit TRBD1. The germline gives CDR1 SGHKS, CDR2 YYEKEE (reference sequence). The CDR3 is 18 amino acids. The V gene end was trimmed by 4 bases and the J gene end by 5 bases; junction bases not matched to a gene: 16. In nucleotides, the CDR3 is TGTGCCAGCAGCGTGACCGGGACAGGGGGACCGCATTGGTATGGCTACACCTTC. Its protein product is CASSVTGTGGPHWYGYTF.

The gene calls are TRBV11-2 and TRBJ2-3; unclear D gene. The CDR3 spans 16 residues. Trimming pared 6 bases from V and 0 bases from J, leaving 16 bases between. Germline V gene lookup returns CDR1 SGHAT and CDR2 FQNNGV. CDR3 bases: TGTGCCAGCAGGATAGTGGGGTACCGCAGCACAGATACGCAGTATTTT. It specifies CASRIVGYRSTDTQYF.

The chain links TRBV11-2 to TRBJ1-1; 7 nucleotides agree with TRBD1. Trimming removed 4 bases from V and 5 bases from J; junction bases left unmatched: 7. Germline-derived CDR1 and CDR2 are SGHAT and FQNNGV. This CDR3 spans 14 amino acids. The CDR3 here is CASSSDREVTEAFF. DNA of the CDR3: TGTGCCAGCAGCTCCGACAGGGAGGTAACTGAAGCTTTCTTT.

The chain couples TRBV5-6 to TRBJ1-1, with 8 bases lining up with TRBD1. CDR3 length: 14 residues. J gave up 9 bases and V 3 bases, and 10 bases lay outside the gene matches. From germline, CDR1 is SGHDT and CDR2 YYEEEE. The CDR3 spells CASSSEPGQEQAFF. DNA of the CDR3: TGTGCCAGCAGCTCCGAACCGGGACAGGAGCAAGCTTTCTTT.